Below are 2 T cell receptor beta chains sequenced from a single sample in a study of identical twins. TCRdb re-analysed the 5' RACE reads in MiXCR, keeping a single row per CDR3 protein. The sample lists around 530,000 distinct CDR3 sequences, nearly 15% occurring once. This same sample was also part of a study on yellow fever vaccine responses in identical twins.

Sequenced material: CD4+ T cells sorted from blood. These receptors came from a woman aged 18-29 years in good health.

V gene TRBV7-8 combines with J gene TRBJ2-1; 10 positions agree with TRBD1. The CDR3 has 18 amino acids. Trimming cost V 1 base and J 4 bases; bases outside gene matches: 10. The germline gives CDR1 SGHVS, CDR2 FQNEAQ. CDR3 region: CASSLGGPGQGLYNEQFF. CDR3 sequence (DNA): TGTGCCAGCAGCTTAGGGGGCCCGGGACAGGGGTTGTACAATGAGCAGTTCTTC.

Points on this clonotype: Mismatch with germline at one junction end may stem from a read error. The genes are TRBV3-1 and TRBJ2-7; 9 nucleotides match TRBD2. CDR3 length equals 17 residues. Germline lookup yields CDR1 LGHDT and CDR2 YNNKEL (reference sequence). CDR3 in amino acids: CATSQEVLAGRTYEQYF. DNA of the CDR3: TGTGCCACCAGCCAAGAGGTGCTAGCGGGACGGACCTACGAGCAGTACTTC.